One and the same sample provided the 2 T cell receptor beta chains below, sequenced in a study of blood T cell repertoires in COVID-19. Clones were sequenced by immunoSEQ multiplex PCR, and TCRdb holds only the in-frame ones, with some missing. The profile shows 250,000 to 300,000 clones, around 89% of them singletons. What was sequenced was peripheral blood. These receptors were collected from a woman aged 60 to 75 with acute or convalescent COVID-19.

This chain connects TRBV28 to TRBJ1-4; 8 bases map to TRBD1. The length of the CDR3 is 15 residues. The V gene's germline CDR1 is MDHEN and CDR2 SYDVKM. V was pared by 3 bases and J by 0 bases, with 0 bases of the junction left unmatched. CDR3 coding DNA: TGTGCCAGCAGTTTGGGACAGGCAACTAATGAAAAACTGTTTTTT. Translating it yields CASSLGQATNEKLFF. The full variable domain, with the rest looked up from reference TRBV28 and TRBJ1-4, is DVKVTQSSRYLVKRTGEKVFLECVQDMDHENMFWYRQDPGLGLRLIYFSYDVKMKEKGDIPEGYSVSREKKERFSLILESASTNQTSMYLCASSLGQATNEKLFFGSGTQLSVL.

V is TRBV19 and J is TRBJ1-6, with D perhaps TRBD1 (6 bases). The CDR3 extends over 14 amino acids. Germline lookup yields CDR1 LNHDA and CDR2 SQIVND (reference sequence). The V end was cut by 5 bases, the J end by 6 bases, with 11 bases between. CDR3 in amino acids: CASSATGFNSPLHF. CDR3 nucleotide sequence: TGTGCCAGTAGTGCTACAGGGTTTAATTCACCCCTCCACTTT. Full variable domain (rest looked up from reference TRBV19 and TRBJ1-6): DGGITQSPKYLFRKEGQNVTLSCEQNLNHDAMYWYRQDPGQGLRLIYYSQIVNDFQKGDIAEGYSVSREKKESFPLTVTSAQKNPTAFYLCASSATGFNSPLHFGNGTRLTVT.